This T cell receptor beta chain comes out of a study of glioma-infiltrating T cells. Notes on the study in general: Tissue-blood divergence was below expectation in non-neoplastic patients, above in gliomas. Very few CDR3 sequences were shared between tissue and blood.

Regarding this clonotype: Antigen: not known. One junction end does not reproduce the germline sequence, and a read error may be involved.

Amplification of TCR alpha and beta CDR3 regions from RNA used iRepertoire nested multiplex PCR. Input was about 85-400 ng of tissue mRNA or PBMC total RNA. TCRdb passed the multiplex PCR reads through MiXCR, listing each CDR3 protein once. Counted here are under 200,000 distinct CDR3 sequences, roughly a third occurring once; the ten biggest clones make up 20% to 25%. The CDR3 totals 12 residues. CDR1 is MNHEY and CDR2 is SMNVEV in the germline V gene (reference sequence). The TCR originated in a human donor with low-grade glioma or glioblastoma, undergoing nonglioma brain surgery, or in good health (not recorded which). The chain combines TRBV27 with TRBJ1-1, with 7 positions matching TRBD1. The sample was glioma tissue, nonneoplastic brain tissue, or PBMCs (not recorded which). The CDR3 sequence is CDSSLGTAEAFF. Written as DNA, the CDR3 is TGTGACAGCAGCCTAGGGACAGCTGAAGCTTTCTTT.